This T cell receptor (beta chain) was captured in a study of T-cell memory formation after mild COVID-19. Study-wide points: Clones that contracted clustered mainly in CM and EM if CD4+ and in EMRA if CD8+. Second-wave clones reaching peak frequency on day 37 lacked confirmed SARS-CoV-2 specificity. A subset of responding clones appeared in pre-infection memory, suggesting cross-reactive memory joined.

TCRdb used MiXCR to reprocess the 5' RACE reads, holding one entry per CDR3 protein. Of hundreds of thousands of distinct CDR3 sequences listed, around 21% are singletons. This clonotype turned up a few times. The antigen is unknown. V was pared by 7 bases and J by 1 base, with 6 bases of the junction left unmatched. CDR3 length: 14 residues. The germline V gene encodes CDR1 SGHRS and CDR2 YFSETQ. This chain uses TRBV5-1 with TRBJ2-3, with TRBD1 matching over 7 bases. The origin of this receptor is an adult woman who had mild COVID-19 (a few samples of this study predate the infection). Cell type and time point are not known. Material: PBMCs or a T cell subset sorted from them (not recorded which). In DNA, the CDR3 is TGCGCCAGCGGCGAAGGACAGGGCACAGATACGCAGTATTTT. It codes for CASGEGQGTDTQYF.